This TCR beta chain was identified in a study of blood T cell repertoires in COVID-19. Overall study context: The samples span acute and convalescent COVID-19 from the United States, Italy and Spain.

The CDR3 extends over 13 amino acids. V was pared by 3 bases and J by 12 bases, with 8 bases of the junction left unmatched. Profiling relied on immunoSEQ multiplex PCR, and the TCRdb table lists in-frame clones only, not all of them. The profile shows 150,000 or so clones, roughly 86% of them singletons. The source material was peripheral blood. The clonotype comes from a human donor with acute or convalescent COVID-19. The donor label of this sample is uncertain. This chain connects TRBV12-3 or TRBV12-4 to TRBJ1-5; 7 nucleotides line up with TRBD1. CDR3 loop: CASSLFIGDSQHF. The CDR3 DNA follows: TGTGCCAGCAGTTTGTTTATCGGGGACAGCCAGCATTTT.